The sequence of this T cell receptor beta chain was determined in a study of shared clonotypes between healthy human individuals. Findings and limits, study-wide: Non-shared clonotypes displayed generation probabilities falling below those of clonotypes present in all four donors. The sharing of roughly 5% of naive CD4 clonotypes was seen across a handful of donors. What naive subsets generally showed was a larger estimated richness than memory subsets showed.

As for this clone: The antigen is not known.

In replicate PCRs of sorted subsets, roughly 200 ng DNA, roughly 27,000 T cell genomes, was used. TCRdb's table, derived via immunoSEQ multiplex PCR, lists solely in-frame clones and lacks some. The sample contains roughly 2 million clones, roughly 94% of which appear only once. The V gene's germline CDR1 is MNHNS and CDR2 SASEGT. The ends were cut back, 0 bases at V and 2 bases at J, with 17 bases in the middle. The CDR3 covers 19 residues. V usage is TRBV6-1 and J usage is TRBJ2-6; no reliable D call. Sequenced input: naive CD4+ T cells sorted from blood. Subset reported: CD45RA+ positively selected. The TCR originated in a man in his late teens or twenties in good health. DNA of the CDR3: TGTGCCAGCAGTGAAGCACTGGGAAACAAGGAGCCTGGGGCCAACGTCCTGACTTTC. Translation gives CASSEALGNKEPGANVLTF.